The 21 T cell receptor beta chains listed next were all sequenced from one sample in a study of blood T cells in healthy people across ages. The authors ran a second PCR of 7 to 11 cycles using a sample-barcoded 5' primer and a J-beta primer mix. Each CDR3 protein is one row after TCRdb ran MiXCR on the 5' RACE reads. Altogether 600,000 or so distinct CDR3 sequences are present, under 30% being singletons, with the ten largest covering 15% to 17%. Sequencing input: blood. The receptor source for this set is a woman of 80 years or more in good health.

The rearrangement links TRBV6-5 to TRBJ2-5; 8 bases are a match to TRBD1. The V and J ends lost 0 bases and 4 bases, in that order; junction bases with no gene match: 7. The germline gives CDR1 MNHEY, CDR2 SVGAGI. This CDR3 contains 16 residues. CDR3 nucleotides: TGTGCCAGCAGTTACTCTGGCAGGGGGCAAGGAGAGACCCAGTACTTC. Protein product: CASSYSGRGQGETQYF.

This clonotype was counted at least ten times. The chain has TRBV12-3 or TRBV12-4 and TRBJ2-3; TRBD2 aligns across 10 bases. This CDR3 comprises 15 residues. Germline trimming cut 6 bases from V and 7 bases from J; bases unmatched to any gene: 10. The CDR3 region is CASSSEGTSENTQYF. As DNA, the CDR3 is TGTGCCAGCAGCTCCGAAGGGACTAGCGAAAATACGCAGTATTTT.

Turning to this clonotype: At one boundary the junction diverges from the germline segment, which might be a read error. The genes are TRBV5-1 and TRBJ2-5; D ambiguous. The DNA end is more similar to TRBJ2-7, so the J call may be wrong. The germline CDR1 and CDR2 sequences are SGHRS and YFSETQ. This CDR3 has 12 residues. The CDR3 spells CASNLEGYEQYF. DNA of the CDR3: TGCGCCAGCAACTTGGAAGGATACGAGCAGTACTTC.

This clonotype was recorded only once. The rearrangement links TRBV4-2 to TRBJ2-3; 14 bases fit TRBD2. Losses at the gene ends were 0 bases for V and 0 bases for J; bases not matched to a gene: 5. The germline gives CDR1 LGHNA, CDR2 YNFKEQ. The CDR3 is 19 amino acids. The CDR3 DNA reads TGTGCCAGCAGCCAAGATACCGGGACTAGCGGGGGAAGCACAGATACGCAGTATTTT. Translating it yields CASSQDTGTSGGSTDTQYF.

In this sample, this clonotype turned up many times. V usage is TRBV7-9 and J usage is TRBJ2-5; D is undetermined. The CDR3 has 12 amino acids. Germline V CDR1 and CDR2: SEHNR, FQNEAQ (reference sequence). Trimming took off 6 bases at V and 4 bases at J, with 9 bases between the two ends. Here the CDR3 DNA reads TGTGCCAGCAGGGGCCCGCTAGAGACCCAGTACTTC. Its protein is CASRGPLETQYF.

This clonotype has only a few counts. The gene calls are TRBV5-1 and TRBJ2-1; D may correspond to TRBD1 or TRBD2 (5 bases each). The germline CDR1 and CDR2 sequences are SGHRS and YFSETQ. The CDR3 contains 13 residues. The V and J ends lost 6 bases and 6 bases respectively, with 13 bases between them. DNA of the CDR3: TGCGCCAGCAACCTACTGGGGGTCAATGAGCAGTTCTTC. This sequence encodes CASNLLGVNEQFF.

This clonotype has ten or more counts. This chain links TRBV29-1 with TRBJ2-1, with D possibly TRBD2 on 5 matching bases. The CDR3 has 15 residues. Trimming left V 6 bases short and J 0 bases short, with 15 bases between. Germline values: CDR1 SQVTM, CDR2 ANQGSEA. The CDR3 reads CSVGVAPSSYNEQFF. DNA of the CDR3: TGCAGCGTCGGGGTAGCGCCCAGCTCCTACAATGAGCAGTTCTTC.

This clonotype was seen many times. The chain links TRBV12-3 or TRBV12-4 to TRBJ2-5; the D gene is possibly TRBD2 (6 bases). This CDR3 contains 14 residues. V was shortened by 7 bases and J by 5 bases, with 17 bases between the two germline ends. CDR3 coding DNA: TGTGCCAGCACTCCCGGGGGTCCGGGGGAGACCCAGTACTTC. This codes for CASTPGGPGETQYF.

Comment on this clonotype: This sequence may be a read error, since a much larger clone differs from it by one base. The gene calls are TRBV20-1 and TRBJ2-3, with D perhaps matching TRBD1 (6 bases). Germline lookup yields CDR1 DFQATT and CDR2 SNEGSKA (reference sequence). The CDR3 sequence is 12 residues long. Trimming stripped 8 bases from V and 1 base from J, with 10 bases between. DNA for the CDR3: TGCAGTACGGACAGACGCACAGATACGCAGTATTTT. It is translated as CSTDRRTDTQYF.

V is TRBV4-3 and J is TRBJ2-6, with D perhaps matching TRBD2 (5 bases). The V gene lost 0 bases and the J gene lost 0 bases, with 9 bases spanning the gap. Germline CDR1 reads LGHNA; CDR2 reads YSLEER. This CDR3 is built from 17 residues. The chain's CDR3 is CASSQDWERSGANVLTF. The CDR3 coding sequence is TGCGCCAGCAGCCAAGATTGGGAGCGCTCTGGGGCCAACGTCCTGACTTTC.

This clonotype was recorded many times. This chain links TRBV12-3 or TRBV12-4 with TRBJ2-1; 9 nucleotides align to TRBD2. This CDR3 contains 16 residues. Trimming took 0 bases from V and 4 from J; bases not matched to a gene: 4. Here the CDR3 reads CASSLAAAGGYNEQFF. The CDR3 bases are TGTGCCAGCAGTTTAGCGGCAGCGGGGGGTTACAATGAGCAGTTCTTC.

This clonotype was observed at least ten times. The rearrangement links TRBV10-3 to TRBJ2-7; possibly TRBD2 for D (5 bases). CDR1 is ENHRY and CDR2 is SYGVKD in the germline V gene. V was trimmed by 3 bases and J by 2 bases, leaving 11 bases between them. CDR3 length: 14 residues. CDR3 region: CAISEEGRAYEQYF. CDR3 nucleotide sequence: TGTGCCATCAGTGAAGAGGGTAGAGCCTACGAGCAGTACTTC.

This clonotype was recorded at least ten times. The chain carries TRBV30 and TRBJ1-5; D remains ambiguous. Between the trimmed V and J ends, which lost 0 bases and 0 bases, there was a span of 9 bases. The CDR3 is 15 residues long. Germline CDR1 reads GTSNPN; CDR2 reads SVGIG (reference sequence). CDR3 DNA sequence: TGTGCCTGGAGTGTACAAAGTTATAGCAATCAGCCCCAGCATTTT. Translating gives CAWSVQSYSNQPQHF.

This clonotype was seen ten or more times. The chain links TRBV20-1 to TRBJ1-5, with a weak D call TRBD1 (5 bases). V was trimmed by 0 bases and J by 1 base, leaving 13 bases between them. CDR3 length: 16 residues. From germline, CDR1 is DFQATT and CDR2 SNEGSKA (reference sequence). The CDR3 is CSARDPLGGSNQPQHF. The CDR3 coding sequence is TGCAGTGCTAGAGATCCCCTGGGGGGAAGCAATCAGCCCCAGCATTTT.

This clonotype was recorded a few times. CDR3 sequence reads: CASSYGERGYTF. The CDR3 DNA reads as TGTGCCAGCAGTTACGGGGAACGTGGCTACACCTTC. This chain connects TRBV6-2 or TRBV6-3 to TRBJ1-2; unclear D gene. The V end lost 2 bases, the J end lost 7 bases, and 8 bases lay between the germline ends. The CDR3 consists of 12 residues. Per germline, CDR1 MNHEY and CDR2 SVGEGT.

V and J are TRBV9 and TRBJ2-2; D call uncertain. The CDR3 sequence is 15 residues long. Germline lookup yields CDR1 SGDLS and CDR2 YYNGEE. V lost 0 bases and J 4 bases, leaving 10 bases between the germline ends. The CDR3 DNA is TGTGCCAGCAGCGTAGTGGTTGGCACCACCGGGGAGCTGTTTTTT. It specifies CASSVVVGTTGELFF. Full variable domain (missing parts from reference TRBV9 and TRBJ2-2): DSGVTQTPKHLITATGQRVTLRCSPRSGDLSVYWYQQSLDQGLQFLIQYYNGEERAKGNILERFSAQQFPDLHSELNLSSLELGDSALYFCASSVVVGTTGELFFGEGSRLTVL.

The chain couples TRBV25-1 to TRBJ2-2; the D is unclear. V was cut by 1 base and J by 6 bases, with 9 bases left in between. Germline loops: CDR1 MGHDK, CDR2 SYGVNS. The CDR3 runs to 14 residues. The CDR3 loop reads CASSEFKGAGELFF. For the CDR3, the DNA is TGTGCCAGCAGTGAATTTAAGGGTGCCGGGGAGCTGTTTTTT.

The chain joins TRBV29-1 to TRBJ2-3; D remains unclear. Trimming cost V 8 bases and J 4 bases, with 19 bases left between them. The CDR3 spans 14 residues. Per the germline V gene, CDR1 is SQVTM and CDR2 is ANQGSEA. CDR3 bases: TGCAGCACCCGCGTGGGAAATAGTGCAGATACGCAGTATTTT. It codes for CSTRVGNSADTQYF.

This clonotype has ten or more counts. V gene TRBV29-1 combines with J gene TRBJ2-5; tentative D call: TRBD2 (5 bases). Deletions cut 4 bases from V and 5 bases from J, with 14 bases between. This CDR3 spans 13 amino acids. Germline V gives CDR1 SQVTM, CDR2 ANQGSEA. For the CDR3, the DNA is TGCAGCGTTGTTGAGGGCTCCCGGGAGACCCAGTACTTC. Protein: CSVVEGSRETQYF.

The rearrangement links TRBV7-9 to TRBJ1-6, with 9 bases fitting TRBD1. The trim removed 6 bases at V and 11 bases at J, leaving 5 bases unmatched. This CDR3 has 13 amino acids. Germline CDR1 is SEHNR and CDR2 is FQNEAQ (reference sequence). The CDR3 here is CASRRTGEAPLHF. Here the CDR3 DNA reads TGTGCCAGCAGGCGGACAGGGGAGGCACCCCTCCACTTT.

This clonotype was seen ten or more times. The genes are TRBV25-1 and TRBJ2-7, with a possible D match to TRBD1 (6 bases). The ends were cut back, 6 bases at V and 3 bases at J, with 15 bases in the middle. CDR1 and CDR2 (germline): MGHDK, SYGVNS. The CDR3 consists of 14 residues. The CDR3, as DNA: TGTGCCAGCAGGGCCCCGGGACACCTCTACGAGCAGTACTTC. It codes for CASRAPGHLYEQYF.